The 31 T cell receptor beta chains in this list originate from one sample, sequenced in a study of patients and donors after allogeneic stem cell transplantation. TCRdb fed the RT-PCR reads into MiXCR, producing one record per CDR3 protein. Among some 90,000 distinct CDR3 sequences, around 48% were seen once, and the ten largest hold around 60%. Source material: blood, either unsorted or a sorted T cell fraction (not recorded which). All receptors derive from a human donor who was either an allogeneic HSCT recipient or a stem cell or donor lymphocyte infusion donor (not recorded which). It is not recorded whose cells these are; they may come from a transplant donor.

The V gene is TRBV6-6, the J gene TRBJ1-4; TRBD1 aligns across 7 bases. V gave up 4 bases and J gave up 10 bases; unmatched junction bases: 12. Germline-derived CDR1 and CDR2 are MNHNY and SVGAGI (reference sequence). The CDR3 is 15 residues long. The CDR3 loop reads CASSFLDRVEGKLFF. As DNA, the CDR3 is TGTGCCAGCAGTTTCCTCGACAGGGTGGAGGGAAAACTGTTTTTT.

This clonotype is a singleton in its sample. The CDR3 spells CSVNPGRNNEKLFF. CDR3 DNA: TGCAGCGTTAATCCGGGACGGAACAATGAAAAACTGTTTTTT. The chain recombines TRBV29-1 with TRBJ1-4; perhaps TRBD1 as D (5 bases). The CDR3 totals 14 residues. From germline, CDR1 is SQVTM and CDR2 ANQGSEA. V was cut by 5 bases and J by 5 bases, with 15 bases left in between.

With regard to this clonotype: At one end the junction does not follow the germline gene, possibly because of a read error. The chain couples TRBV20-1 to TRBJ1-5, with 7 bases matching TRBD1. The V gene's germline CDR1 is DFQATT and CDR2 SNEGSKA (reference sequence). This CDR3 comprises 13 residues. The CDR3 is CSARDRGNQPQHF. CDR3 in DNA: TGCAGTGCGAGAGACAGGGGCAATCAGCCCCAGCATTTT.

The V gene is TRBV4-3, the J gene TRBJ1-4; TRBD1 might be the D (6 bases). Trimming removed 4 bases at V and 0 bases at J, with 12 bases between. This CDR3 spans 16 amino acids. Germline CDR1 LGHNA, CDR2 YSLEER. The DNA for the CDR3 is TGCGCCAGCAGCCGCGGACAGCTTTCAACTAATGAAAAACTGTTTTTT. Its protein is CASSRGQLSTNEKLFF.

This clonotype occurred a few times. The chain links TRBV6-6 to TRBJ1-5; 8 positions match TRBD1. J was trimmed by 1 base and V by 6 bases; bases with no gene match: 2. The germline V gene has CDR1 MNHNY and CDR2 SVGAGI (reference sequence). The CDR3 has 14 amino acids. CDR3 nucleotide sequence: TGTGCCAGCAGCCGGACAGGGAGCAATCAGCCCCAGCATTTT. The encoded protein is CASSRTGSNQPQHF.

V usage is TRBV4-3 and J usage is TRBJ1-3; D is undetermined. The V gene's germline CDR1 is LGHNA and CDR2 YSLEER. Trimming shortened V by 2 bases and J by 5 bases, and 22 bases separated the two germline ends. CDR3 size: 18 residues. This CDR3 is CASSQPLSGGEERNTIYF. CDR3 nucleotides: TGCGCCAGCAGCCAACCTCTCAGCGGCGGGGAAGAGAGAAACACCATATATTTT.

The gene calls are TRBV7-2 and TRBJ1-1, with TRBD1 identical over 7 bases. V gave up 8 bases and J gave up 0 bases; unmatched junction bases: 3. Germline CDR1 reads SGHTA; CDR2 reads FQGNSA. The CDR3 runs to 13 residues. CDR3 amino acids: CASRQGLNTEAFF. The CDR3 DNA follows: TGTGCCAGCCGACAGGGTTTGAACACTGAAGCTTTCTTT.

V is TRBV10-3 and J is TRBJ2-1, with D unresolved. V lost 1 base to trimming and J lost 4 bases, with 11 bases between them. Germline V gene sequence: CDR1 ENHRY, CDR2 SYGVKD. This CDR3 comprises 15 residues. The CDR3 protein is CAISEYEASYNEQFF. In DNA, the CDR3 is TGTGCCATCAGTGAGTATGAGGCCTCTTACAATGAGCAGTTCTTC.

J is TRBJ2-7 and V is TRBV7-9, with no clear D. Deletions cut 9 bases from V and 2 bases from J, with 14 bases between. The CDR3 is 13 amino acids. CDR1 and CDR2 from the germline V gene are SEHNR and FQNEAQ (reference sequence). The CDR3 bases are TGTGCCAGTACCGGGCAGCCACCCTACGAGCAGTACTTC. Its protein is CASTGQPPYEQYF.

This clonotype has a handful of counts. The rearrangement links TRBV28 to TRBJ1-2, with TRBD1 as a possible D gene (6 bases). V was trimmed by 4 bases and J by 4 bases, leaving 10 bases between them. The CDR3 loop spans 13 amino acids. Germline CDR1 reads MDHEN; CDR2 reads SYDVKM. The CDR3 DNA reads as TGTGCCAGCAGTTCCCAGGACAGCTATGGCTACACCTTC. This codes for CASSSQDSYGYTF.

The chain employs TRBV9 and TRBJ2-3; D call uncertain. V was trimmed by 0 bases and J by 2 bases, leaving 7 bases between them. Germline V gene sequence: CDR1 SGDLS, CDR2 YYNGEE. The CDR3 is 14 residues long. The CDR3 coding sequence is TGTGCCAGCAGCGTAGCAGGATACACAGATACGCAGTATTTT. Protein: CASSVAGYTDTQYF.

V gene TRBV4-1 combines with J gene TRBJ1-3, with D unresolved. Trimming took 5 bases from V and 0 from J, leaving 14 bases between them. Per the germline V gene, CDR1 is MGHRA and CDR2 is YSYEKL. This CDR3 contains 16 residues. In DNA form, the CDR3 reads TGCGCCAGCAGCACCGACGATAACAGCTCTGGAAACACCATATATTTT. It codes for CASSTDDNSSGNTIYF.

This chain connects TRBV10-1 to TRBJ1-1, with unresolved D. The germline V gene has CDR1 WNHNN and CDR2 SYGVQD (reference sequence). The CDR3 totals 14 residues. V was cut by 4 bases and J by 1 base, with 10 bases left in between. CDR3 sequence: CASSVAAKNTEAFF. CDR3 nucleotide sequence: TGCGCCAGCAGTGTGGCGGCGAAGAACACTGAAGCTTTCTTT.

The J gene is TRBJ1-5, the V gene TRBV4-3; D not resolved. The CDR3 covers 15 residues. Trimming removed 0 bases from V and 1 base from J, with 7 bases in between. Per germline, CDR1 LGHNA and CDR2 YSLEER. Written as DNA, the CDR3 is TGCGCCAGCAGCCAAGAAAGGTACAGCAATCAGCCCCAGCATTTT. Protein product: CASSQERYSNQPQHF.

V gene TRBV15 combines with J gene TRBJ2-3, with unresolved D. Germline CDR1 reads LNHNV; CDR2 reads YYDKDF (reference sequence). The germline V and J ends were trimmed by 2 bases and 4 bases, with 10 bases remaining between them. CDR3 length: 14 amino acids. The CDR3 coding sequence is TGTGCCACCAGCAGATCGAGTAGTCCAGATACGCAGTATTTT. Translation: CATSRSSSPDTQYF.

The V call is TRBV5-1, the J call TRBJ1-4; D is ambiguous. V gave up 1 base and J gave up 5 bases, with 6 bases separating them. CDR3 length: 13 residues. Germline V gene sequence: CDR1 SGHRS, CDR2 YFSETQ. The chain's CDR3 is CASSLSSNEKLFF. CDR3 nucleotides: TGCGCCAGCAGCTTGTCGTCGAATGAAAAACTGTTTTTT.

The V call is TRBV21-1, the J call TRBJ1-1; the D call TRBD1 from the table was never checked on the DNA. TRBV21-1 counts as a pseudogene. The CDR3 covers 14 residues. This chain's CDR3 is CAPPRPGAPTEAFF. CDR3 nucleotides: TGTGCCCCTCCTAGGCCGGGGGCTCCCACTGAAGCTTTCTTT.

The table lists this clonotype with a few counts. The chain uses TRBV7-3 and TRBJ1-1; 7 bases are a match to TRBD1. Trimming cost V 1 base and J 3 bases; bases outside gene matches: 2. The CDR3 spans 14 residues. The germline gives CDR1 SGHTA, CDR2 FQGTGA. CDR3 sequence (DNA): TGTGCCAGCAGCTTAAGAGGGGGCCACACTGAAGCTTTCTTT. This gives the protein CASSLRGGHTEAFF.

The chain combines TRBV6-5 with TRBJ1-3; D may be TRBD1 (5 bases). This CDR3 has 14 amino acids. The V end lost 6 bases, the J end lost 0 bases, and 9 bases lay between the germline ends. Germline CDR1 is MNHEY and CDR2 is SVGAGI. This CDR3 reads CASRTATSGNTIYF. The CDR3, as DNA: TGTGCCAGCAGGACAGCGACCTCTGGAAACACCATATATTTT.

This clonotype was seen a handful of times. V usage is TRBV14 and J usage is TRBJ1-2, with D tentatively TRBD1 (6 bases). Trimming cost V 1 base and J 5 bases, with 8 bases left between them. Looked up from germline, CDR1 is SGHDN and CDR2 is FVKESK. CDR3 size: 13 residues. CDR3 region: CASSQGQGYGYTF. The CDR3 nucleotides read TGTGCCAGCAGCCAAGGGCAGGGGTATGGCTACACCTTC.

This rearrangement joins TRBV5-1 to TRBJ1-5; D unresolved. Looked up from germline, CDR1 is SGHRS and CDR2 is YFSETQ. Trimming left V 4 bases short and J 4 bases short, with 12 bases between. There are 14 residues in the CDR3. The DNA for the CDR3 is TGCGCCAGCAGCGTCTGGGCTTCTAATCAGCCCCAGCATTTT. Residues: CASSVWASNQPQHF.

This clonotype was detected a few times. The chain couples TRBV12-3 or TRBV12-4 to TRBJ1-2; 12 bases match TRBD1. The V gene end was trimmed by 6 bases and the J gene end by 8 bases; junction bases not matched to a gene: 4. The CDR3 covers 13 residues. CDR3 nucleotide sequence: TGTGCCAGCAGGGGGACAGGGGGCAACGGCTACACCTTC. This translates into CASRGTGGNGYTF.

The sample holds a few counts of this clonotype. J is TRBJ1-5 and V is TRBV10-3; D uncertain. V gave up 9 bases and J gave up 6 bases, with 15 bases separating them. The length of the CDR3 is 13 residues. The germline CDR1 and CDR2 sequences are ENHRY and SYGVKD. The DNA for the CDR3 is TGTGCCATTTTTGGGTTTAACAGTCAGCCCCAGCATTTT. Encoded protein: CAIFGFNSQPQHF.

This rearrangement joins TRBV4-2 to TRBJ1-4, with unresolved D. The germline CDR1 and CDR2 sequences are LGHNA and YNFKEQ. The ends were cut back, 0 bases at V and 12 bases at J, with 11 bases in the middle. The CDR3 totals 13 residues. The CDR3, as DNA: TGTGCCAGCAGCCAAGAATGGTCAGAGGAACTGTTTTTT. This gives the protein CASSQEWSEELFF.

This clonotype was observed a handful of times. The rearrangement links TRBV12-3 or TRBV12-4 to TRBJ1-1; 9 positions match TRBD1. V lost 4 bases and J lost 5; bases outside the gene matches: 5. The CDR3 contains 14 residues. The CDR3, as DNA: TGTGCCAGCAGTTGGACAGGGGTAGGAACTGAAGCTTTCTTT. It specifies CASSWTGVGTEAFF.

The chain links TRBV2 to TRBJ2-5, with TRBD1 matching over 7 bases. Germline trimming cut 6 bases from V and 1 base from J; bases unmatched to any gene: 2. This CDR3 has 13 residues. Germline values: CDR1 SNHLY, CDR2 FYNNEI. The CDR3 spells CASRNRGQETQYF. The CDR3 DNA sequence: TGTGCCAGCAGAAACAGGGGCCAAGAGACCCAGTACTTC.

V and J are TRBV29-1 and TRBJ1-4, with D perhaps TRBD1 (6 bases). There are 13 residues in the CDR3. In germline, CDR1 is SQVTM, CDR2 ANQGSEA. V shed 6 bases and J shed 6 bases, with 14 bases lying between them. CDR3 loop: CSVLTGYDEKLFF. The CDR3 nucleotides are TGCAGCGTGCTTACAGGGTACGATGAAAAACTGTTTTTT.

The CDR3 region is CASGPVWGASGTEAFF. CDR3 nucleotide sequence: TGTGCCAGCGGGCCTGTATGGGGGGCCTCGGGCACTGAAGCTTTCTTT. This sequence joins TRBV12-3 or TRBV12-4 and TRBJ1-1; D is perhaps TRBD1 (6 bases). There are 16 residues in the CDR3. Trimming pared 8 bases from V and 4 bases from J, leaving 23 bases between.

This clonotype was seen a handful of times. The chain uses TRBV29-1 and TRBJ1-1; D is ambiguous. CDR1 and CDR2 (germline): SQVTM, ANQGSEA. The V end was cut by 2 bases, the J end by 1 base, with 11 bases between. This CDR3 region has 14 residues. DNA for the CDR3: TGCAGCGTTGAATTGCCGGCCGGGAACACTGAAGCTTTCTTT. Translated: CSVELPAGNTEAFF.

The CDR3 loop is CASRRQGAPREKLFF. The CDR3 DNA follows: TGTGCCAGCAGAAGACAGGGGGCGCCCCGTGAAAAACTGTTTTTT. The chain carries TRBV28 and TRBJ1-4; 10 bases are a match to TRBD1. Trimming cost V 6 bases and J 7 bases; bases outside gene matches: 8. Germline assignment: CDR1 MDHEN and CDR2 SYDVKM. The CDR3 has 15 residues. Using reference TRBV28 and TRBJ1-4 for the parts outside the CDR3, the full variable domain is DVKVTQSSRYLVKRTGEKVFLECVQDMDHENMFWYRQDPGLGLRLIYFSYDVKMKEKGDIPEGYSVSREKKERFSLILESASTNQTSMYLCASRRQGAPREKLFFGSGTQLSVL.

The chain combines TRBV29-1 with TRBJ2-3, with a tentative D call TRBD2 (5 bases). CDR1 and CDR2 (germline): SQVTM, ANQGSEA. Trimming removed 4 bases at V and 2 bases at J, with 10 bases between. CDR3 size: 13 residues. The CDR3 DNA reads as TGCAGCGTTGGAGGGAGACTCACAGATACGCAGTATTTT. Amino acids: CSVGGRLTDTQYF.